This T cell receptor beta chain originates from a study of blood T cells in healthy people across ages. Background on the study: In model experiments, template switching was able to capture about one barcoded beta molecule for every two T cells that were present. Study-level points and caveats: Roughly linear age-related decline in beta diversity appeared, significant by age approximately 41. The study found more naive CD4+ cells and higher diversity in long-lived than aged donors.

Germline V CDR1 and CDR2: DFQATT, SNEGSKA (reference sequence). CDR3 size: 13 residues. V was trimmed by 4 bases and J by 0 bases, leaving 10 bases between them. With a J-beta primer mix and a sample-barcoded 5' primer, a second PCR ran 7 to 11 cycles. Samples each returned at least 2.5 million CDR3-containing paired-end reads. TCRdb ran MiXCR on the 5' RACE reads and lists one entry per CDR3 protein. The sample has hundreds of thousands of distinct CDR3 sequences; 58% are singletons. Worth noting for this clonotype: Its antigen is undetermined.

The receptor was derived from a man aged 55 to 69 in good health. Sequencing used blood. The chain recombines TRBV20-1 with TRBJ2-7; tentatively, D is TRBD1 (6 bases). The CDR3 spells CSANGQTSYEQYF. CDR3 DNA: TGCAGTGCTAACGGACAGACCTCCTACGAGCAGTACTTC.